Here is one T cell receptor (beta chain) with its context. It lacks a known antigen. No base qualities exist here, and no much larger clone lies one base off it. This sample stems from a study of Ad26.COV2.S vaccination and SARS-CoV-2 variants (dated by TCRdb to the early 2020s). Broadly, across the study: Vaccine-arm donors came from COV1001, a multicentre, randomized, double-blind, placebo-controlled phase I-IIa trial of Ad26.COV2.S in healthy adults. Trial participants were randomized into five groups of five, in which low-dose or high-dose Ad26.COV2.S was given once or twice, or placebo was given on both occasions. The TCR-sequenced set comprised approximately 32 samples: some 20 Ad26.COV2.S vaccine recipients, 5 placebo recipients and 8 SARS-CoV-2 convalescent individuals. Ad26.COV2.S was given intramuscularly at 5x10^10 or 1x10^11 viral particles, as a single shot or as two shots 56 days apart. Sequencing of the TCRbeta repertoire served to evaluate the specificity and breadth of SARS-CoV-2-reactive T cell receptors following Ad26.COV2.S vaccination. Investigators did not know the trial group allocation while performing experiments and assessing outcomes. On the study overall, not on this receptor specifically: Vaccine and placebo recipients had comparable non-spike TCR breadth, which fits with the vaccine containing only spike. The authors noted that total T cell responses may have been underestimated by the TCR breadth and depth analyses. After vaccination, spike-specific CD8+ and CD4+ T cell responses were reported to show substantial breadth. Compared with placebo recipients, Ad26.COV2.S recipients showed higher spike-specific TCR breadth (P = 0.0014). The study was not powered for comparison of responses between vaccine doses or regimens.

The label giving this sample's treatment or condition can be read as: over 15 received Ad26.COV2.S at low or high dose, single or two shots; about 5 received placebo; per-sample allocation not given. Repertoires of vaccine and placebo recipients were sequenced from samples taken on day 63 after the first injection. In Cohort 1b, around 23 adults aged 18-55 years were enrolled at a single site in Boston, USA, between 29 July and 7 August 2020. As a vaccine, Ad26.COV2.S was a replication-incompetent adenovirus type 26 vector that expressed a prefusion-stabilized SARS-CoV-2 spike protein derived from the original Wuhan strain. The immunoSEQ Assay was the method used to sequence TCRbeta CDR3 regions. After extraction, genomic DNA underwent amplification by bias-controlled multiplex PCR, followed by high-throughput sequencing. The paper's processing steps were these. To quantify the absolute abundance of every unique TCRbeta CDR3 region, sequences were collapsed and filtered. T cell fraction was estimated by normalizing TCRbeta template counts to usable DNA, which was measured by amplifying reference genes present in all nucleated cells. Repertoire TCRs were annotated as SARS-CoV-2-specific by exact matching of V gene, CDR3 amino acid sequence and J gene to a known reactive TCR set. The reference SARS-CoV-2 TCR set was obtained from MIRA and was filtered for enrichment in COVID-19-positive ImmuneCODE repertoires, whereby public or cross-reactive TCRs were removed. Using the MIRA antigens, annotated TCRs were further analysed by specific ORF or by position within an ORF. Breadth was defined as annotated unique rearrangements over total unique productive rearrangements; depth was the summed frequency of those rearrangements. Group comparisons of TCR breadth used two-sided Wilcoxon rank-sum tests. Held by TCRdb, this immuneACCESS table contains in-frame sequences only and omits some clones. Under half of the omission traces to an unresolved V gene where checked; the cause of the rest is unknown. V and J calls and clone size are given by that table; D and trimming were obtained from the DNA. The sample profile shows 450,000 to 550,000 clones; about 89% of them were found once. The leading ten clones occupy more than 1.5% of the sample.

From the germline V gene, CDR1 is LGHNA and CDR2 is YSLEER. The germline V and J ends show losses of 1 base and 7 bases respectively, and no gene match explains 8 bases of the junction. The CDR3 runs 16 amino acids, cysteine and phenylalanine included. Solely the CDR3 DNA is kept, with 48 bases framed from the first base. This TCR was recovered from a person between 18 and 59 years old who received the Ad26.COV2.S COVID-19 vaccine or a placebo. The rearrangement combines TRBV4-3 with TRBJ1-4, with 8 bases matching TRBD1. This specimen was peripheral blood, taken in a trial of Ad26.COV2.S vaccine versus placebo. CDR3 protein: CASSQVQDRGGEKLFF. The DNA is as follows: TGCGCCAGCAGCCAAGTTCAAGACAGGGGTGGTGAAAAACTGTTTTTT.